A single sample gave rise to the 30 T cell receptor beta chains below, sequenced in a study of cytomegalovirus exposure and HLA in healthy donors. TCRdb's copy holds only in-frame clones and misses some; the assay was immunoSEQ multiplex PCR. The sample has some 90,000 clones, 95% to 98% seen once. Input material: PBMCs. The receptors stem from a man aged 18 to 35 in good health and CMV-seronegative.

V and J are TRBV12-5 and TRBJ1-1; a weak D match, TRBD1 (5 bases). Trimming left V 0 bases short and J 5 bases short, with 7 bases between. The CDR3 runs to 13 residues. The germline gives CDR1 LGHNT, CDR2 FRNRAP. The CDR3 here is CASGLVQATEAFF. CDR3 bases: TGTGCTAGTGGTTTGGTACAGGCGACTGAAGCTTTCTTT.

CDR3 in DNA: TGCGCCAGCAGCTCCCGAGGAGCGGAGGGTCGCGGGGAGCTGTTTTTT. It translates to CASSSRGAEGRGELFF. The chain carries TRBV5-1 and TRBJ2-2, with a tentative D call TRBD2 (6 bases). CDR3 length: 16 residues. Per germline, CDR1 SGHRS and CDR2 YFSETQ. V was shortened by 3 bases and J by 7 bases, with 19 bases between the two germline ends.

The CDR3 region has the DNA TGTGCCAGCAGTGAGTCACACGCCGTGAACACCATATATTTT. The encoded protein is CASSESHAVNTIYF. The chain is built from TRBV6-1 and TRBJ1-3; D remains ambiguous. V lost 3 bases and J lost 7, with 13 bases in between. Per germline, CDR1 MNHNS and CDR2 SASEGT. The CDR3 length is 14 residues.

This clone showed up just once. J is TRBJ2-1 and V is TRBV10-1; TRBD2 aligns across 11 bases. The germline V gene encodes CDR1 WNHNN and CDR2 SYGVQD (reference sequence). The J segment lost 0 bases and the V segment lost 6 bases, leaving 10 bases of the junction unmatched. The CDR3 length is 18 residues. The CDR3 DNA is TGCGCCAGCAGGGCCGGGACTAGCGGAGCTTTCTCCTACAATGAGCAGTTCTTC. Amino acid sequence: CASRAGTSGAFSYNEQFF.

The V and J genes are TRBV7-6 and TRBJ2-1, with 14 nucleotides matching TRBD2. Germline-derived CDR1 and CDR2 are SGHVS and FNYEAQ. Unmatched junction bases numbered 9, after V lost 2 bases and J lost 6 bases. The CDR3 loop spans 18 amino acids. CDR3 in DNA: TGTGCCAGCAGCTTACGGGGGACTAGCGGGAGCCCGGGCAATGAGCAGTTCTTC. Its translation is CASSLRGTSGSPGNEQFF.

The genes are TRBV28 and TRBJ2-1; 11 bases fit TRBD1. The V segment lost 2 bases and the J segment 8 bases; nucleotides outside the gene matches: 2. The CDR3 sequence is 14 residues long. Germline V gene data show CDR1 as MDHEN and CDR2 as SYDVKM. The CDR3 region has the DNA TGTGCCAGCAGTTTACGGACAGGGGGCCATGAGCAGTTCTTC. This sequence encodes CASSLRTGGHEQFF.

The chain is built from TRBV28 and TRBJ1-5; D perhaps matches TRBD1 (6 bases). The germline V gene has CDR1 MDHEN and CDR2 SYDVKM. The CDR3 covers 13 residues. V lost 7 bases and J lost 3, with 10 bases in between. This chain's CDR3 is CASKGGFNQPQHF. CDR3 coding DNA: TGTGCCAGCAAAGGGGGTTTCAATCAGCCCCAGCATTTT.

CDR3 loop: CASSLRAGWGTDTQYF. CDR3 nucleotide sequence: TGCGCCAGCAGCTTGAGGGCGGGATGGGGCACAGATACGCAGTATTTT. The chain has TRBV5-1 and TRBJ2-3; D is perhaps TRBD2 (6 bases). The V gene lost 1 base and the J gene lost 1 base, with 13 bases spanning the gap. Looked up from germline, CDR1 is SGHRS and CDR2 is YFSETQ. This CDR3 spans 16 amino acids. Full variable domain (missing parts from reference TRBV5-1 and TRBJ2-3): KAGVTQTPRYLIKTRGQQVTLSCSPISGHRSVSWYQQTPGQGLQFLFEYFSETQRNKGNFPGRFSGRQFSNSRSEMNVSTLELGDSALYLCASSLRAGWGTDTQYFGPGTRLTVL.

The chain joins TRBV6-5 to TRBJ2-2; tentatively, D is TRBD1 (7 bases). V dropped 2 bases and J dropped 6 bases, with 10 bases sitting between them. CDR3 length: 14 amino acids. Germline V gives CDR1 MNHEY, CDR2 SVGAGI. The CDR3 DNA reads as TGTGCCAGCAGTTACGGAGGGACAGCCGGGGAGCTGTTTTTT. Translated: CASSYGGTAGELFF.

The chain carries TRBV4-3 and TRBJ1-5, with 8 bases fitting TRBD1. The CDR3 sequence is 15 residues long. Germline V gives CDR1 LGHNA, CDR2 YSLEER. The V and J ends lost 1 base and 4 bases, in that order; junction bases with no gene match: 3. The CDR3 loop is CASSQVTGGNQPQHF. The CDR3 DNA follows: TGCGCCAGCAGCCAAGTAACAGGGGGAAATCAGCCCCAGCATTTT.

V and J are TRBV29-1 and TRBJ2-1; 14 bases agree with TRBD2. Germline CDR1 and CDR2: SQVTM and ANQGSEA. V was pared by 3 bases and J by 0 bases, with 1 base of the junction left unmatched. This CDR3 has 16 residues. The CDR3 DNA is TGCAGCGTTGAGGGGACTAGCGGGAGCTCCTACAATGAGCAGTTCTTC. This encodes CSVEGTSGSSYNEQFF.

This clone was detected only once. The chain couples TRBV15 to TRBJ2-1; 9 bases align to TRBD1. The junction had 4 bases not matched to a gene; V was cut back by 3 bases and J by 4 bases. The CDR3 is 15 residues long. Looked up from germline, CDR1 is LNHNV and CDR2 is YYDKDF (reference sequence). The CDR3 spells CATSRDRGPYNEQFF. CDR3 nucleotide sequence: TGTGCCACCAGCAGGGACAGGGGCCCATACAATGAGCAGTTCTTC. Full variable domain (outside the CDR3, taken from reference TRBV15 and TRBJ2-1): DAMVIQNPRYQVTQFGKPVTLSCSQTLNHNVMYWYQQKSSQAPKLLFHYYDKDFNNEADTPDNFQSRRPNTSFCFLDIRSPGLGDTAMYLCATSRDRGPYNEQFFGPGTRLTVL.

The chain links TRBV5-4 to TRBJ1-2, with D possibly being TRBD1 (6 bases). The CDR3 runs 15 residues. Germline lookup yields CDR1 SGHNT and CDR2 YYREEE (reference sequence). V lost 6 bases to trimming and J lost 0 bases, with 15 bases between them. The CDR3 loop is CASNLGGGTNYGYTF. As DNA, the CDR3 is TGTGCCAGCAACCTAGGGGGGGGAACTAACTATGGCTACACCTTC.

The rearrangement joins TRBV25-1 to TRBJ2-1; 10 nucleotides line up with TRBD2. Trimming removed 6 bases from V and 0 bases from J; junction bases left unmatched: 5. Germline CDR1 is MGHDK and CDR2 is SYGVNS. The length of the CDR3 is 16 residues. Here the CDR3 reads CASRTSGLSSYNEQFF. As DNA, the CDR3 is TGTGCCAGCAGGACTAGCGGGCTGAGCTCCTACAATGAGCAGTTCTTC.

V is TRBV27 and J is TRBJ1-5; tentative D call: TRBD1 (5 bases). Germline-derived CDR1 and CDR2 are MNHEY and SMNVEV (reference sequence). V lost 8 bases to trimming and J lost 0 bases, with 14 bases between them. The CDR3 runs 15 residues. The DNA for the CDR3 is TGTGCCAGCTCAGGGTCCAGCTATAGCAATCAGCCCCAGCATTTT. Its protein product is CASSGSSYSNQPQHF.

V gene TRBV6-5 combines with J gene TRBJ2-1; maybe TRBD2 (5 bases). V dropped 3 bases and J dropped 12 bases, with 9 bases sitting between them. The germline V gene encodes CDR1 MNHEY and CDR2 SVGAGI. The CDR3 sequence is 11 residues long. The CDR3 DNA is TGTGCCAGCAGTTATTCAGGAGGGCAGTTCTTC. Amino acids: CASSYSGGQFF.

V and J are TRBV6-1 and TRBJ2-7; perhaps TRBD2 as D (5 bases). The germline CDR1 and CDR2 sequences are MNHNS and SASEGT. The CDR3 loop spans 11 amino acids. V was cut by 8 bases and J by 4 bases, with 9 bases left in between. CDR3: CASRRGYEQYV. The CDR3 DNA follows: TGTGCCAGCCGGAGAGGGTACGAGCAGTACGTC.

This rearrangement joins TRBV7-9 to TRBJ2-2; 11 positions match TRBD2. J gave up 3 bases and V 5 bases, and 5 bases lay outside the gene matches. Germline CDR1 SEHNR, CDR2 FQNEAQ (reference sequence). CDR3 length equals 16 residues. In DNA, the CDR3 is TGTGCCAGCAGCGGTAGCGGGAGGGCGTACACCGGGGAGCTGTTTTTT. This sequence encodes CASSGSGRAYTGELFF.

The chain joins TRBV30 to TRBJ2-1, with TRBD2 matching over 14 bases. The germline CDR1 and CDR2 sequences are GTSNPN and SVGIG (reference sequence). The V gene end was trimmed by 3 bases and the J gene end by 2 bases; junction bases not matched to a gene: 6. The CDR3 extends over 17 amino acids. As DNA, the CDR3 is TGTGCCTGGAGGGGACTAGCGGGAGCTTTCACCTACAATGAGCAGTTCTTC. Its protein is CAWRGLAGAFTYNEQFF.

The table lists this clone with a count of one. The gene calls are TRBV21-1 and TRBJ1-2. TRBV21-1 is recorded as a pseudogene. The CDR3 is 17 residues long. CDR3 nucleotide sequence: TGTGCCAGCAGCCCGCCCCGGACGGACCAGCGGGGCTATGGCTACACCTTC. As protein: CASSPPRTDQRGYGYTF.

This clone showed up just a few times. The chain combines TRBV29-1 with TRBJ2-1, with 7 positions matching TRBD2. Germline V gives CDR1 SQVTM, CDR2 ANQGSEA. The CDR3 contains 16 residues. With 0 bases clipped from V and 3 bases from J, the junction kept 8 bases outside the gene matches. This CDR3 reads CSVEDPLRELYNEQFF. CDR3 coding DNA: TGCAGCGTTGAAGATCCCCTGCGGGAGCTCTACAATGAGCAGTTCTTC.

This sequence joins TRBV6-5 and TRBJ2-1; D may be TRBD1 (6 bases). Germline CDR1 reads MNHEY; CDR2 reads SVGAGI. The V and J ends lost 2 bases and 8 bases respectively, with 19 bases between them. CDR3 length equals 16 residues. The CDR3 DNA sequence: TGTGCCAGCAGTTACCCTCCGACGACAGGCCGTGATGAGCAGTTCTTC. Its protein is CASSYPPTTGRDEQFF.

This clone occurred once. The V call is TRBV27, the J call TRBJ2-2, with D uncertain. With 10 bases removed from V and 2 bases from J, the gap between germline ends came to 8 bases. The germline V gene has CDR1 MNHEY and CDR2 SMNVEV (reference sequence). The CDR3 is made up of 12 amino acids. CDR3 residues: CATRQNTGELFF. CDR3 in DNA: TGTGCCACCAGACAAAACACCGGGGAGCTGTTTTTT.

CDR3 protein: CASSRTFRTSGGAGTDTQYF. For the CDR3, the DNA is TGCGCCAGCAGCCGGACTTTCCGGACTAGCGGGGGGGCCGGCACAGATACGCAGTATTTT. The chain combines TRBV5-1 with TRBJ2-3; TRBD2 matches at 15 bases. V shed 4 bases, J shed 1 base, and the junction held 13 bases outside the gene matches. Per germline, CDR1 SGHRS and CDR2 YFSETQ. The CDR3 contains 20 residues. The full variable domain, in which reference TRBV5-1 and TRBJ2-3 provide the parts outside the CDR3, is KAGVTQTPRYLIKTRGQQVTLSCSPISGHRSVSWYQQTPGQGLQFLFEYFSETQRNKGNFPGRFSGRQFSNSRSEMNVSTLELGDSALYLCASSRTFRTSGGAGTDTQYFGPGTRLTVL.

The J gene is TRBJ2-3, the V gene TRBV27; 8 nucleotides match TRBD1. The junction had 4 bases not matched to a gene; V was cut back by 4 bases and J by 4 bases. In germline, CDR1 is MNHEY, CDR2 SMNVEV (reference sequence). CDR3 size: 14 residues. The CDR3 spells CASSSGGSADTQYF. The CDR3 nucleotides read TGTGCCAGCAGTTCAGGGGGCAGTGCAGATACGCAGTATTTT.

The chain uses TRBV15 and TRBJ2-3; 7 positions match TRBD1. Germline CDR1 and CDR2: LNHNV and YYDKDF (reference sequence). V was clipped by 5 bases and J by 0 bases; unmatched bases: 5. CDR3 length: 15 residues. CDR3 in DNA: TGTGCCACCAGCCCGTGGGGACAGAGCACAGATACGCAGTATTTT. Its translation is CATSPWGQSTDTQYF. Looking up the rest from reference TRBV15 and TRBJ2-3 gives the full variable domain: DAMVIQNPRYQVTQFGKPVTLSCSQTLNHNVMYWYQQKSSQAPKLLFHYYDKDFNNEADTPDNFQSRRPNTSFCFLDIRSPGLGDTAMYLCATSPWGQSTDTQYFGPGTRLTVL.

This chain uses TRBV27 with TRBJ1-5; D remains ambiguous. V lost 1 base to trimming and J lost 4 bases, with 8 bases between them. Germline V lookup: CDR1 MNHEY, CDR2 SMNVEV (reference sequence). The CDR3 is made up of 14 amino acids. As DNA, the CDR3 is TGTGCCAGCAGTTTATATCCGGGAAATCAGCCCCAGCATTTT. Translation gives CASSLYPGNQPQHF.

The rearrangement uses TRBV7-9 and TRBJ2-2, with D possibly TRBD2 on 5 matching bases. CDR3 length equals 13 residues. The ends were cut back, 4 bases at V and 4 bases at J, with 7 bases in the middle. Germline assignment: CDR1 SEHNR and CDR2 FQNEAQ (reference sequence). In nucleotides, the CDR3 is TGTGCCAGCAGCTGGGGAGTCACCGGGGAGCTGTTTTTT. Its protein is CASSWGVTGELFF. Based on the CDR3 plus reference TRBV7-9 and TRBJ2-2, the full variable domain is DTGVSQNPRHKITKRGQNVTFRCDPISEHNRLYWYRQTLGQGPEFLTYFQNEAQLEKSRLLSDRFSAERPKGSFSTLEIQRTEQGDSAMYLCASSWGVTGELFFGEGSRLTVL.

V gene TRBV5-1 combines with J gene TRBJ2-7, with D possibly being TRBD2 (5 bases). With 4 bases removed from V and 2 bases from J, the gap between germline ends came to 16 bases. The CDR3 is 15 residues long. Per germline, CDR1 SGHRS and CDR2 YFSETQ. CDR3 amino acids: CASSRERERPYEQYF. In nucleotides, the CDR3 is TGCGCCAGCAGCCGGGAAAGGGAGAGACCCTACGAGCAGTACTTC.

The chain recombines TRBV19 with TRBJ2-2; possibly TRBD1 for D (6 bases). V was shortened by 4 bases and J by 6 bases, with 6 bases between the two germline ends. This CDR3 contains 12 residues. CDR1 LNHDA and CDR2 SQIVND come from the germline V gene (reference sequence). The chain's CDR3 is CASSTGAGELFF. For the CDR3, the DNA is TGTGCCAGTAGTACAGGGGCCGGGGAGCTGTTTTTT.